This T cell receptor beta chain was sequenced in a study of blood T cells in healthy people across ages (dated by TCRdb to 2015 to 2017). With regard to the full study: In model experiments, template switching captured about one uniquely barcoded TCR beta cDNA molecule for every two T cells. The study measured age-related changes in TCR beta repertoire diversity using deep sequencing normalized with unique cDNA molecular identifiers. To avoid experimental bias, donors of different ages were distributed randomly across sequencing lanes. Four age groups were formed from the donors: young (average approximately 15 years), middle-aged (less than 40), aged (approximately 60) and long-lived (around 82). Using the same blood draw, the study looked at two additional independent replicas of 1 million unique cDNA reads for two donors, one aged 18 to 30 and the other aged 80 or older. The study at large found these results: Total diversity estimates from one million sequenced T cells were considered lower bounds and underestimates. Compared with the aged group, the long-lived group had more naive CD4+ T cells, fewer expanded clones and increased TCR diversity, suggesting age selection. Since profiling was done on bulk unsorted PBMCs, naive and antigen-experienced compartments could not be conclusively compared. Donor CMV infection status was unknown, potentially confounding age-related changes in expanded clonotypes. As age increased, observed TCR beta diversity per million T cells dropped in a roughly linear way, and a significant reduction was already evident by age 40. A strong correlation was found between observed TCR beta diversity and the percentage of naive T cells measured by flow cytometry.

The method was 5' RACE. The sequencing machine was an Illumina HiSeq 2500. A second roughly 6 to 11 cycle PCR used a sample-barcoded 5' primer and a J-beta primer mix. Each TCR beta cDNA molecule received a unique molecular identifier from a template-switch 5' adaptor carrying 12 random nucleotides. Each sample yielded at least 2.5 million CDR3-containing paired-end reads. The Mint cDNA synthesis kit, primed by a TRBC-specific oligonucleotide, was used to synthesize first-strand cDNA from all RNA. After uracil-DNA glycosylase treatment, a first 18-cycle PCR used universal primers M1SS and BC2_uni_R on all cDNA. Per the original workflow: Normalization of each sample was performed by random selection of 1 million high-quality reads, each carrying a distinct molecular identifier. Instead of being binned into consensus sequences, reads that shared molecular identifiers were thrown out. CDR3 identification, clonotype clustering and error correction used MiTCR with a Q25 quality threshold and the strictest error-elimination algorithm. A nonparametric unseen species model with Euler transformation was used to estimate lower-bound total TCR beta diversity. The raw public data were reprocessed by TCRdb itself: fastp quality trimming at Q25, MiXCR clonotype calling, in-frame beta chains only. Records with the same CDR3 protein are collapsed into one entry carrying the most frequent genes and DNA. TCRdb, not the authors, supplied the V and J calls. The sample table lists roughly 1,500,000 distinct CDR3 sequences, around 39% of them with a count of one. The ten largest clones take up under 8% of the sample.

The roughly 39 donors, aged about 6 to 95 years, were systemically healthy Caucasian individuals from Russia. About 9.6 milliliters of peripheral blood were collected from each donor into EDTA-treated Vacutainer tubes. PBMCs were isolated by Ficoll-Paque density-gradient centrifugation, with at least 7 million obtained per sample. Trizol reagent was used to extract total RNA from PBMCs, with at least 6 micrograms per sample. The percentages of naive CD45RAhigh/CD27high T cells were determined by flow cytometry on a PBMC aliquot from every donor. The CDR3 contains 15 residues, cysteine and phenylalanine counted. The CDR3 DNA has 45 bases and is translated from base 1. Here V drops 5 bases and J drops 8 bases, and the junction holds 10 bases not matched to any gene. The CDR1 and CDR2 encoded by the germline V gene are SGHRS and YFSETQ. A word on this clonotype: The antigen it recognizes is unknown. Within one base of it there is no much larger clone, and no base qualities were kept.

The TCR sequence derives from a woman younger than 35 in good health. The chain is assembled from TRBV5-1 and TRBJ1-4, with 9 bases in between that match TRBD1. Input material: blood. CDR3 loop: CASRPTTGGREKLFF. The bases are TGCGCCAGCAGGCCTACCACAGGGGGCAGGGAAAAACTGTTTTTT.